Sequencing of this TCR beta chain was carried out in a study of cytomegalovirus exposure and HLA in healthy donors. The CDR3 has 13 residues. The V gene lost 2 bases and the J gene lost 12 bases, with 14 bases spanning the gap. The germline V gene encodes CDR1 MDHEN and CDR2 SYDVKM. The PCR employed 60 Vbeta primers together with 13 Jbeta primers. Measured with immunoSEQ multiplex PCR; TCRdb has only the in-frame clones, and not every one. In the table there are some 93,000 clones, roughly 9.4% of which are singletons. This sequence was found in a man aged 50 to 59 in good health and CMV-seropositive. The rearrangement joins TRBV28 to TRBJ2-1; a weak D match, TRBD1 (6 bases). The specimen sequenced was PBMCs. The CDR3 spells CASSLQGSMTQFF. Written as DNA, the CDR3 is TGTGCCAGCAGTTTACAGGGGAGCATGACGCAGTTCTTC.